Following are 21 T cell receptor beta chains from one sample sequenced in a study of graft-versus-host responses after intestinal transplantation. For these receptors, no antigen is known. The table came from immunoSEQ multiplex PCR; TCRdb's copy has only in-frame clones and leaves some out. Among approximately 90,000 clones listed, more than 85% were seen once. The starting material was unstimulated CD8+ T cells sorted from spleen or lymph node cells, obtained before transplant. The receptors derive from a human donor who was the organ donor for an intestinal transplant.

This chain links TRBV6-5 with TRBJ1-1, with no clear D. With 5 bases removed from V and 2 bases from J, the gap between germline ends came to 12 bases. The CDR3 contains 14 residues. Per germline, CDR1 MNHEY and CDR2 SVGAGI. CDR3 amino acids: CASSDGRLNTEAFF. CDR3 DNA sequence: TGTGCCAGCAGTGACGGACGTTTAAACACTGAAGCTTTCTTT.

This chain connects TRBV6-5 to TRBJ2-5, with unresolved D. V lost 7 bases and J 1 base, leaving 10 bases between the germline ends. CDR3 length: 13 residues. Germline CDR1 and CDR2: MNHEY and SVGAGI. In DNA form, the CDR3 reads TGTGCCAGCAATGGGCAGCCCCAAGAGACCCAGTACTTC. Residues: CASNGQPQETQYF.

The rearrangement joins TRBV7-8 to TRBJ2-1; possibly TRBD2 for D (6 bases). The CDR3 length is 17 residues. V was cut by 5 bases and J by 4 bases, with 21 bases left in between. CDR1 and CDR2 from the germline V gene are SGHVS and FQNEAQ. The CDR3 DNA reads TGTGCCAGCAGCGGACTCCACGTGGGGGAGGTTTACAATGAGCAGTTCTTC. It is translated as CASSGLHVGEVYNEQFF.

This chain joins TRBV10-3 and TRBJ1-2; D not certain. The CDR3 runs to 13 residues. Germline lookup yields CDR1 ENHRY and CDR2 SYGVKD. The V end lost 3 bases, the J end lost 6 bases, and 11 bases lay between the germline ends. The CDR3 here is CAISEASGHGYTF. CDR3 bases: TGTGCCATCAGTGAAGCCTCCGGGCATGGCTACACCTTC.

This sequence joins TRBV5-4 and TRBJ1-2, with D possibly matching TRBD1 (6 bases). The germline CDR1 and CDR2 sequences are SGHNT and YYREEE (reference sequence). V dropped 6 bases and J dropped 4 bases, with 10 bases sitting between them. This CDR3 contains 12 residues. This CDR3 is CASNTGSYGYTF. As DNA, the CDR3 is TGTGCCAGCAACACAGGGAGCTATGGCTACACCTTC.

The chain couples TRBV15 to TRBJ2-7; TRBD2 agrees at 12 bases. V lost 1 base, J lost 6 bases, and 4 bases stayed unmatched. The CDR3 totals 15 residues. CDR1 and CDR2 (germline): LNHNV, YYDKDF (reference sequence). CDR3 in DNA: TGTGCCACCAGCAGAGGGACTAGCGGGAATCTCGAGCAGTACTTC. This encodes CATSRGTSGNLEQYF.

The V and J genes are TRBV5-4 and TRBJ1-2; D not resolved. The ends were cut back, 3 bases at V and 3 bases at J, with 12 bases in the middle. CDR3 length: 14 residues. Germline CDR1 SGHNT, CDR2 YYREEE (reference sequence). The CDR3 bases are TGTGCCAGCAGCTGGGTGGGATCTGACTATGGCTACACCTTC. Protein product: CASSWVGSDYGYTF.

Comments on this clone: A junction end diverges from the germline sequence, so it may reflect a read error. V gene TRBV20-1 combines with J gene TRBJ1-1; 7 nucleotides line up with TRBD1. The CDR3 consists of 11 residues. The germline V gene has CDR1 DFQATT and CDR2 SNEGSKA (reference sequence). CDR3 DNA: TGCAGTGCTAGAGATCTAGAGGGGGCGACCTTT. Translated, it gives CSARDLEGATF.

To note about this clone: At one end the junction does not follow the germline gene, possibly because of a read error. J is TRBJ2-2 and V is TRBV5-1, with D tentatively TRBD2 (5 bases). This CDR3 is built from 11 residues. Germline values: CDR1 SGHRS, CDR2 YFSETQ. This CDR3 is CASREEASEVF. The CDR3 DNA reads as TGCGCCAGCAGAGAGGAGGCGAGCGAGGTTTTT.

This chain links TRBV4-1 with TRBJ2-7; TRBD1 is a possible D gene (5 bases). V was cut by 3 bases and J by 3 bases, with 15 bases left in between. The CDR3 extends over 15 amino acids. CDR1 is MGHRA, CDR2 YSYEKL, per germline. The CDR3 bases are TGCGCCAGCAGCCACCAAGACAGCTTCAACTACGAGCAGTACTTC. This encodes CASSHQDSFNYEQYF.

This clone was counted between two and nine times. The J gene is TRBJ1-1, the V gene TRBV10-3; the D gene is possibly TRBD1 (5 bases). V was shortened by 3 bases and J by 1 base, with 12 bases between the two germline ends. Germline CDR1 ENHRY, CDR2 SYGVKD. The length of the CDR3 is 15 residues. The CDR3 reads CAISEGTTENTEAFF. In nucleotides, the CDR3 is TGTGCCATCAGTGAAGGGACGACCGAGAACACTGAAGCTTTCTTT.

Notes on this clone: Relative to the germline gene, one junction end is altered; a read error may explain this. This chain links TRBV5-4 with TRBJ2-7, with 9 bases matching TRBD1. Per the germline V gene, CDR1 is SGHNT and CDR2 is YYREEE (reference sequence). The CDR3 has 14 amino acids. In DNA form, the CDR3 reads TGTGCCAGCAGCTTGTACAGGGGGCCCTACAAGCAGTACTTC. It specifies CASSLYRGPYKQYF. The full variable domain, with the rest looked up from reference TRBV5-4 and TRBJ2-7, is ETGVTQSPTHLIKTRGQQVTLRCSSQSGHNTVSWYQQALGQGPQFIFQYYREEENGRGNFPPRFSGLQFPNYSSELNVNALELDDSALYLCASSLYRGPYKQYFGPGTRLTVT.

The count of this clone is one. The J gene is TRBJ2-1, the V gene TRBV9; D is undetermined. Trimming removed 4 bases at V and 6 bases at J, with 11 bases between. The CDR3 covers 13 residues. Germline values: CDR1 SGDLS, CDR2 YYNGEE. CDR3 nucleotides: TGTGCCAGCAGCCCTGACCCAACCAATGAGCAGTTCTTC. Residues: CASSPDPTNEQFF.

The chain employs TRBV29-1 and TRBJ1-1, with a weak D call TRBD1 (5 bases). Trimming pared 6 bases from V and 4 bases from J, leaving 12 bases between. There are 12 residues in the CDR3. CDR1 is SQVTM, CDR2 ANQGSEA, per germline. The CDR3 nucleotides are TGCAGCGTGTCGGGACGAAGCACTGAAGCTTTCTTT. Protein product: CSVSGRSTEAFF. Full variable domain (missing parts from reference TRBV29-1 and TRBJ1-1): SAVISQKPSRDICQRGTSLTIQCQVDSQVTMMFWYRQQPGQSLTLIATANQGSEATYESGFVIDKFPISRPNLTFSTLTVSNMSPEDSSIYLCSVSGRSTEAFFGQGTRLTVV.

The chain recombines TRBV6-1 with TRBJ1-3; D ambiguous. The ends were cut back, 2 bases at V and 0 bases at J, with 8 bases in the middle. The length of the CDR3 is 15 residues. Germline CDR1 reads MNHNS; CDR2 reads SASEGT. Here the CDR3 reads CASSETRVSGNTIYF. The CDR3 bases are TGTGCCAGCAGTGAAACAAGGGTCTCTGGAAACACCATATATTTT.

Only a few counts were recorded for this clone. The chain is built from TRBV28 and TRBJ1-5; no clear D gene. Germline loops: CDR1 MDHEN, CDR2 SYDVKM. Deletions cut 4 bases from V and 0 bases from J, with 16 bases between. This CDR3 has 17 residues. The CDR3 reads CASSSSGLRYSNQPQHF. CDR3 in DNA: TGTGCCAGCAGTTCCTCCGGTTTACGCTATAGCAATCAGCCCCAGCATTTT.

CDR3 amino acids: CSVEEQGSSYNSPLHF. For the CDR3, the DNA is TGCAGCGTTGAGGAACAGGGCAGCTCCTATAATTCACCCCTCCACTTT. The chain is built from TRBV29-1 and TRBJ1-6; a possible D gene is TRBD1 (6 bases). The CDR3 extends over 16 amino acids. Germline loops: CDR1 SQVTM, CDR2 ANQGSEA. Trimming removed 3 bases from V and 0 bases from J, with 12 bases in between.

This chain uses TRBV14 with TRBJ2-3, with 8 bases fitting TRBD2. J lost 0 bases, V lost 1 base, and 6 bases had no gene match. Germline V CDR1 and CDR2: SGHDN, FVKESK. This CDR3 comprises 17 residues. The CDR3 nucleotides read TGTGCCAGCAGCCAAGGAGACGGGGGGGCTAGCACAGATACGCAGTATTTT. Protein product: CASSQGDGGASTDTQYF.

The V and J genes are TRBV7-9 and TRBJ2-1; D call uncertain. Deletions cut 2 bases from V and 5 bases from J, with 10 bases between. The CDR3 is 14 amino acids. Germline CDR1 is SEHNR and CDR2 is FQNEAQ (reference sequence). CDR3 in DNA: TGTGCCAGCAGCTTAAGGTCTAGAGACAATGAGCAGTTCTTC. It encodes CASSLRSRDNEQFF.

In DNA form, the CDR3 reads TGTGCTAGTGGTCTAGCGGGAGTTAATGAGCAGTTCTTC. Residues: CASGLAGVNEQFF. The chain couples TRBV12-5 to TRBJ2-1; 10 bases line up with TRBD2. Germline values: CDR1 LGHNT, CDR2 FRNRAP. This CDR3 is built from 13 residues. The V segment lost 5 bases and the J segment 7 bases; nucleotides outside the gene matches: 2.

The V and J genes are TRBV7-2 and TRBJ1-4, with D unclear. With 5 bases removed from V and 4 bases from J, the gap between germline ends came to 5 bases. This CDR3 spans 12 amino acids. Germline V gene lookup returns CDR1 SGHTA and CDR2 FQGNSA. The CDR3 DNA is TGTGCCAGCAGCGATATTAATGAAAAACTGTTTTTT. It translates to CASSDINEKLFF. Filled out from reference TRBV7-2 and TRBJ1-4, the complete variable domain reads GAGVSQSPSNKVTEKGKDVELRCDPISGHTALYWYRQSLGQGLEFLIYFQGNSAPDKSGLPSDRFSAERTGGSVSTLTIQRTQQEDSAVYLCASSDINEKLFFGSGTQLSVL.